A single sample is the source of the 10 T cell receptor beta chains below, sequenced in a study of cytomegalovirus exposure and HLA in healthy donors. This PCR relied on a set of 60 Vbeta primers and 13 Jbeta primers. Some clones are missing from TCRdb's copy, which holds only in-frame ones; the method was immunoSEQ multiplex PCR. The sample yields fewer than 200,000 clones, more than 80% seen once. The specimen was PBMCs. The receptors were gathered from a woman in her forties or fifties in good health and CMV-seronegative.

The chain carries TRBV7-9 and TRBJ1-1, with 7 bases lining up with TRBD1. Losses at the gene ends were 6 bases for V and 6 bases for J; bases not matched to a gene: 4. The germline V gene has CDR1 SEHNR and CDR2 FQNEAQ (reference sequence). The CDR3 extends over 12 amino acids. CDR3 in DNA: TGTGCCAGCAGGGGGCAGGGGGCTGAAGCTTTCTTT. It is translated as CASRGQGAEAFF.

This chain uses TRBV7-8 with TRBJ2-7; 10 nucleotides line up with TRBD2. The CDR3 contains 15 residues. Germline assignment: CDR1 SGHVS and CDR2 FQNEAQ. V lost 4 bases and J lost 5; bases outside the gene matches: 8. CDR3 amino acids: CASSSEASGSNEQYF. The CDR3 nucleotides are TGTGCCAGCAGCTCAGAGGCTAGCGGGAGTAACGAGCAGTACTTC.

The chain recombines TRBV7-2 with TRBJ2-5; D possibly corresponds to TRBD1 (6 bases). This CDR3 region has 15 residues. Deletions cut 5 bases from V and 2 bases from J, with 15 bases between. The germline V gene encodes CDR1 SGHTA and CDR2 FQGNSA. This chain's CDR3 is CASSPRHREQETQYF. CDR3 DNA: TGTGCCAGCAGCCCGCGTCACAGGGAACAAGAGACCCAGTACTTC.

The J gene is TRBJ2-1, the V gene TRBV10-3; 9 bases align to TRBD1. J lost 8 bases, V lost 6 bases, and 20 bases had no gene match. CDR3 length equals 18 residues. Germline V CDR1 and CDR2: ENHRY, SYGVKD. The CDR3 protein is CAIRPVARTGDLLDEQFF. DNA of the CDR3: TGTGCCATCAGACCCGTCGCAAGGACAGGGGACCTCTTAGATGAGCAGTTCTTC.

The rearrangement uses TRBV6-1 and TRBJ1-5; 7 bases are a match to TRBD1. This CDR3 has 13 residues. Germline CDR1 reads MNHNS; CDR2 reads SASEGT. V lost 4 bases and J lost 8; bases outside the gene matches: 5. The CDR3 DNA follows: TGTGCCAGCAGTGGATCCAGGGGGGAGCCCCAGCATTTT. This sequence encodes CASSGSRGEPQHF.

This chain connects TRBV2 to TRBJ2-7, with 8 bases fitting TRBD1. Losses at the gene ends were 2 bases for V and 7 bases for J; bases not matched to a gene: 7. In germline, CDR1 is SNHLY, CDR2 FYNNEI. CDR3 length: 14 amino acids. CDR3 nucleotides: TGTGCCAGCAGTGAATGGCAGGGGGCGTGGGAGCAGTACTTC. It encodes CASSEWQGAWEQYF.

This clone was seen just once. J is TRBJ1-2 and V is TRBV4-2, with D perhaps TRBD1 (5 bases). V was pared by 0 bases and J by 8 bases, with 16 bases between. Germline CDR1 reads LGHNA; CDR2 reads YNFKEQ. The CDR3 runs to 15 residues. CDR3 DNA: TGTGCCAGCAGCCAAGATCGGGACTCCCAGCGGGGCTACACCTTC. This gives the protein CASSQDRDSQRGYTF.

CDR3 sequence: CASSTQTGGAPLHF. The CDR3 bases are TGTGCCAGTAGTACCCAAACAGGGGGAGCACCCCTCCACTTT. The chain combines TRBV19 with TRBJ1-6, with 8 bases identical to TRBD1. With 4 bases clipped from V and 11 bases from J, the junction kept 7 bases outside the gene matches. The CDR3 sequence is 14 residues long. Germline CDR1 is LNHDA and CDR2 is SQIVND (reference sequence).

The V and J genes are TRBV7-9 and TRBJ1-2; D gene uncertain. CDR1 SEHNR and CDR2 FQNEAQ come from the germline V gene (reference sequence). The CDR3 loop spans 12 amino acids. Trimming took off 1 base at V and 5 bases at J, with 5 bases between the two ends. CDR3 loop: CASSLETYGYTF. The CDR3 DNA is TGTGCCAGCAGCTTAGAGACATATGGCTACACCTTC.

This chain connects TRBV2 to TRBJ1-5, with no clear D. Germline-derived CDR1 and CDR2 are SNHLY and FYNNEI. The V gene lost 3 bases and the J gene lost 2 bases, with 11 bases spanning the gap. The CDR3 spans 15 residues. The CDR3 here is CASSDMGGGNQPQHF. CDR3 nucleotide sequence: TGTGCCAGCAGTGATATGGGAGGCGGCAATCAGCCCCAGCATTTT.